Listed here are 18 T cell receptor beta chains from one sample, sequenced in a study of blood T cell repertoires in COVID-19 (TCRdb year 2020). Libraries were built with the immunoSEQ multiplex PCR assay. TCRdb's version of the immuneACCESS table is confined to in-frame rearrangements and falls short of the full clone set. An unresolved V gene accounts for under half of the shortfall where checked; the remainder is of unknown origin. In all, the sample holds about 670,000 clones, and 85% to 90% of those were seen once. 0.2% to 0.3% of the sample rests with the top ten. Sequences were obtained from peripheral blood. Receptors originate from a woman aged 18-29 years with acute or convalescent COVID-19.

This clone was seen just once. The chain couples TRBV5-1 to TRBJ2-7; possible D gene TRBD1, 7 bases. The CDR3 is 15 residues long. Looked up from germline, CDR1 is SGHRS and CDR2 is YFSETQ. V was cut by 6 bases and J by 4 bases, with 20 bases left in between. DNA for the CDR3: TGCGCCAGCATGCGGGGAATGGGACAGTCGTACGAGCAGTACTTC. Protein sequence: CASMRGMGQSYEQYF.

The J gene is TRBJ1-5, the V gene TRBV19; 7 nucleotides line up with TRBD1. The trim removed 5 bases at V and 3 bases at J, leaving 7 bases unmatched. Germline CDR1 and CDR2: LNHDA and SQIVND (reference sequence). The CDR3 covers 15 residues. CDR3 bases: TGTGCCAGTAGTTACCGACAGGGCGTCAATCAGCCCCAGCATTTT. As protein: CASSYRQGVNQPQHF.

The genes are TRBV19 and TRBJ2-5, with 7 nucleotides matching TRBD1. Unmatched junction bases numbered 3, after V lost 6 bases and J lost 2 bases. Germline CDR1 reads LNHDA; CDR2 reads SQIVND (reference sequence). The CDR3 has 13 residues. CDR3 coding DNA: TGTGCCAGTAGCACAGGGGTTCAAGAGACCCAGTACTTC. This sequence encodes CASSTGVQETQYF.

This clone came up once. This sequence joins TRBV27 and TRBJ1-5, with 7 bases lining up with TRBD1. V lost 5 bases and J lost 1; bases outside the gene matches: 8. Germline CDR1 is MNHEY and CDR2 is SMNVEV (reference sequence). The CDR3 is 16 amino acids. CDR3 amino acids: CASSPTGRWSNQPQHF. The CDR3 bases are TGTGCCAGCAGTCCGACAGGGCGGTGGAGCAATCAGCCCCAGCATTTT.

This chain joins TRBV2 and TRBJ2-1, with a tentative D call TRBD2 (5 bases). V was clipped by 4 bases and J by 6 bases, with 13 bases between them. The CDR3 sequence is 14 residues long. CDR1 SNHLY and CDR2 FYNNEI come from the germline V gene. The CDR3 region has the DNA TGTGCCAGCAGTGTAAACACCGCGGGCAATGAGCAGTTCTTC. Translation: CASSVNTAGNEQFF.

The chain joins TRBV7-9 to TRBJ1-1; 11 nucleotides match TRBD1. V shed 5 bases, J shed 3 bases, and the junction held 2 bases outside the gene matches. The CDR3 runs to 14 residues. Germline CDR1 reads SEHNR; CDR2 reads FQNEAQ (reference sequence). CDR3 residues: CASSQGQGDTEAFF. The CDR3 DNA follows: TGTGCCAGCAGCCAGGGACAGGGGGACACTGAAGCTTTCTTT.

The chain recombines TRBV9 with TRBJ2-3, with TRBD1 identical over 7 bases. V lost 3 bases and J lost 3; bases outside the gene matches: 4. This CDR3 comprises 14 residues. CDR1 and CDR2 from the germline V gene are SGDLS and YYNGEE. CDR3 DNA: TGTGCCAGCAGCGGAACAGGGGTAACAGATACGCAGTATTTT. Translated: CASSGTGVTDTQYF. Supplemented by reference TRBV9 and TRBJ2-3, the full variable domain reads DSGVTQTPKHLITATGQRVTLRCSPRSGDLSVYWYQQSLDQGLQFLIQYYNGEERAKGNILERFSAQQFPDLHSELNLSSLELGDSALYFCASSGTGVTDTQYFGPGTRLTVL.

The gene calls are TRBV29-1 and TRBJ1-2; D not resolved. Trimming left V 2 bases short and J 4 bases short, with 8 bases between. Germline V lookup: CDR1 SQVTM, CDR2 ANQGSEA. The CDR3 spans 12 residues. The CDR3: CSVEIGSYGYTF. The CDR3 DNA is TGCAGCGTTGAAATCGGGAGCTATGGCTACACCTTC.

This clone occurred once. The J gene is TRBJ1-1, the V gene TRBV19; D possibly corresponds to TRBD1 (6 bases). CDR1 and CDR2 from the germline V gene are LNHDA and SQIVND (reference sequence). The CDR3 is made up of 14 amino acids. V was shortened by 4 bases and J by 2 bases, with 11 bases between the two germline ends. In DNA form, the CDR3 reads TGTGCCAGTAGTAGCAGGGGCCCTAACACTGAAGCTTTCTTT. This encodes CASSSRGPNTEAFF.

The rearrangement uses TRBV29-1 and TRBJ1-2; no clear D. CDR1 and CDR2 from the germline V gene are SQVTM and ANQGSEA. The CDR3 is 13 residues long. Trimming removed 7 bases from V and 2 bases from J, with 14 bases in between. The CDR3 DNA reads TGCAGCGCCCTTAGAACAGAAAACTATGGCTACACCTTC. Translation: CSALRTENYGYTF.

The chain links TRBV5-1 to TRBJ1-2, with D possibly matching TRBD1 (5 bases). Trimming removed 0 bases from V and 1 base from J, with 16 bases in between. This CDR3 comprises 17 residues. CDR1 is SGHRS and CDR2 is YFSETQ in the germline V gene. Written as DNA, the CDR3 is TGCGCCAGCAGCTTGGCCCTGCAGGGCCCCATTAACTATGGCTACACCTTC. Its protein is CASSLALQGPINYGYTF.

V and J are TRBV3-1 (or the pseudogene TRBV3-2) and TRBJ1-6, with D possibly TRBD1 on 5 matching bases. The V end lost 4 bases, the J end lost 0 bases, and 16 bases lay between the germline ends. The CDR3 spans 18 residues. The germline V gene encodes CDR1 LGHDT and CDR2 YNNKEL (reference sequence). The CDR3 spells CASSLKVGASSYNSPLHF. CDR3 bases: TGTGCCAGCAGCCTCAAGGTAGGGGCGAGCTCCTATAATTCACCCCTCCACTTT.

This chain connects TRBV30 to TRBJ1-3; 7 nucleotides align to TRBD1. Trimming took 2 bases from V and 3 from J; bases not matched to a gene: 10. This CDR3 has 16 amino acids. Germline CDR1 and CDR2: GTSNPN and SVGIG (reference sequence). In nucleotides, the CDR3 is TGTGCCTGGAGTCGACCCGGCAGGGGGAATGGAAACACCATATATTTT. This translates into CAWSRPGRGNGNTIYF.

This sequence joins TRBV7-2 and TRBJ2-2; TRBD1 is a possible D gene (6 bases). The CDR3 sequence is 15 residues long. The V and J ends lost 7 bases and 5 bases respectively, with 17 bases between them. CDR1 and CDR2 (germline): SGHTA, FQGNSA. The CDR3 coding sequence is TGTGCCAGCACCCCCCGCCTTAGGGGGACCGGGGAGCTGTTTTTT. Residues: CASTPRLRGTGELFF.

The chain employs TRBV5-1 and TRBJ1-5; a possible D gene is TRBD1 (5 bases). Trimming took off 3 bases at V and 4 bases at J, with 14 bases between the two ends. Germline V gene data show CDR1 as SGHRS and CDR2 as YFSETQ. This CDR3 has 15 residues. CDR3 amino acids: CASSSDTGRNQPQHF. The DNA of the CDR3 is TGCGCCAGCAGCTCGGACACAGGACGAAATCAGCCCCAGCATTTT.

The rearrangement joins TRBV6-6 to TRBJ2-7; TRBD1 aligns across 9 bases. The CDR3 length is 16 residues. Trimming at V came to 1 base and at J to 4 bases, leaving 8 bases not matched to a gene. CDR1 and CDR2 from the germline V gene are MNHNY and SVGAGI (reference sequence). This CDR3 reads CASSYFGQGPFYEQYF. CDR3 nucleotides: TGTGCCAGCAGTTACTTTGGACAGGGGCCTTTTTACGAGCAGTACTTC.

The gene calls are TRBV27 and TRBJ1-1, with D unresolved. This CDR3 region has 14 residues. Germline values: CDR1 MNHEY, CDR2 SMNVEV (reference sequence). V was clipped by 4 bases and J by 1 base, with 10 bases between them. The CDR3 here is CASSSYPRNTEAFF. The CDR3 DNA reads TGTGCCAGCAGTTCCTACCCGAGGAACACTGAAGCTTTCTTT.

CDR3 region: CASSDSDEADTQYF. The CDR3 DNA reads TGTGCCAGCAGTGACTCCGACGAGGCAGATACGCAGTATTTT. This chain uses TRBV6-4 with TRBJ2-3; D unclear. From germline, CDR1 is MRHNA and CDR2 SNTAGT. V dropped 0 bases and J dropped 4 bases, with 8 bases sitting between them. The CDR3 is 14 residues long.